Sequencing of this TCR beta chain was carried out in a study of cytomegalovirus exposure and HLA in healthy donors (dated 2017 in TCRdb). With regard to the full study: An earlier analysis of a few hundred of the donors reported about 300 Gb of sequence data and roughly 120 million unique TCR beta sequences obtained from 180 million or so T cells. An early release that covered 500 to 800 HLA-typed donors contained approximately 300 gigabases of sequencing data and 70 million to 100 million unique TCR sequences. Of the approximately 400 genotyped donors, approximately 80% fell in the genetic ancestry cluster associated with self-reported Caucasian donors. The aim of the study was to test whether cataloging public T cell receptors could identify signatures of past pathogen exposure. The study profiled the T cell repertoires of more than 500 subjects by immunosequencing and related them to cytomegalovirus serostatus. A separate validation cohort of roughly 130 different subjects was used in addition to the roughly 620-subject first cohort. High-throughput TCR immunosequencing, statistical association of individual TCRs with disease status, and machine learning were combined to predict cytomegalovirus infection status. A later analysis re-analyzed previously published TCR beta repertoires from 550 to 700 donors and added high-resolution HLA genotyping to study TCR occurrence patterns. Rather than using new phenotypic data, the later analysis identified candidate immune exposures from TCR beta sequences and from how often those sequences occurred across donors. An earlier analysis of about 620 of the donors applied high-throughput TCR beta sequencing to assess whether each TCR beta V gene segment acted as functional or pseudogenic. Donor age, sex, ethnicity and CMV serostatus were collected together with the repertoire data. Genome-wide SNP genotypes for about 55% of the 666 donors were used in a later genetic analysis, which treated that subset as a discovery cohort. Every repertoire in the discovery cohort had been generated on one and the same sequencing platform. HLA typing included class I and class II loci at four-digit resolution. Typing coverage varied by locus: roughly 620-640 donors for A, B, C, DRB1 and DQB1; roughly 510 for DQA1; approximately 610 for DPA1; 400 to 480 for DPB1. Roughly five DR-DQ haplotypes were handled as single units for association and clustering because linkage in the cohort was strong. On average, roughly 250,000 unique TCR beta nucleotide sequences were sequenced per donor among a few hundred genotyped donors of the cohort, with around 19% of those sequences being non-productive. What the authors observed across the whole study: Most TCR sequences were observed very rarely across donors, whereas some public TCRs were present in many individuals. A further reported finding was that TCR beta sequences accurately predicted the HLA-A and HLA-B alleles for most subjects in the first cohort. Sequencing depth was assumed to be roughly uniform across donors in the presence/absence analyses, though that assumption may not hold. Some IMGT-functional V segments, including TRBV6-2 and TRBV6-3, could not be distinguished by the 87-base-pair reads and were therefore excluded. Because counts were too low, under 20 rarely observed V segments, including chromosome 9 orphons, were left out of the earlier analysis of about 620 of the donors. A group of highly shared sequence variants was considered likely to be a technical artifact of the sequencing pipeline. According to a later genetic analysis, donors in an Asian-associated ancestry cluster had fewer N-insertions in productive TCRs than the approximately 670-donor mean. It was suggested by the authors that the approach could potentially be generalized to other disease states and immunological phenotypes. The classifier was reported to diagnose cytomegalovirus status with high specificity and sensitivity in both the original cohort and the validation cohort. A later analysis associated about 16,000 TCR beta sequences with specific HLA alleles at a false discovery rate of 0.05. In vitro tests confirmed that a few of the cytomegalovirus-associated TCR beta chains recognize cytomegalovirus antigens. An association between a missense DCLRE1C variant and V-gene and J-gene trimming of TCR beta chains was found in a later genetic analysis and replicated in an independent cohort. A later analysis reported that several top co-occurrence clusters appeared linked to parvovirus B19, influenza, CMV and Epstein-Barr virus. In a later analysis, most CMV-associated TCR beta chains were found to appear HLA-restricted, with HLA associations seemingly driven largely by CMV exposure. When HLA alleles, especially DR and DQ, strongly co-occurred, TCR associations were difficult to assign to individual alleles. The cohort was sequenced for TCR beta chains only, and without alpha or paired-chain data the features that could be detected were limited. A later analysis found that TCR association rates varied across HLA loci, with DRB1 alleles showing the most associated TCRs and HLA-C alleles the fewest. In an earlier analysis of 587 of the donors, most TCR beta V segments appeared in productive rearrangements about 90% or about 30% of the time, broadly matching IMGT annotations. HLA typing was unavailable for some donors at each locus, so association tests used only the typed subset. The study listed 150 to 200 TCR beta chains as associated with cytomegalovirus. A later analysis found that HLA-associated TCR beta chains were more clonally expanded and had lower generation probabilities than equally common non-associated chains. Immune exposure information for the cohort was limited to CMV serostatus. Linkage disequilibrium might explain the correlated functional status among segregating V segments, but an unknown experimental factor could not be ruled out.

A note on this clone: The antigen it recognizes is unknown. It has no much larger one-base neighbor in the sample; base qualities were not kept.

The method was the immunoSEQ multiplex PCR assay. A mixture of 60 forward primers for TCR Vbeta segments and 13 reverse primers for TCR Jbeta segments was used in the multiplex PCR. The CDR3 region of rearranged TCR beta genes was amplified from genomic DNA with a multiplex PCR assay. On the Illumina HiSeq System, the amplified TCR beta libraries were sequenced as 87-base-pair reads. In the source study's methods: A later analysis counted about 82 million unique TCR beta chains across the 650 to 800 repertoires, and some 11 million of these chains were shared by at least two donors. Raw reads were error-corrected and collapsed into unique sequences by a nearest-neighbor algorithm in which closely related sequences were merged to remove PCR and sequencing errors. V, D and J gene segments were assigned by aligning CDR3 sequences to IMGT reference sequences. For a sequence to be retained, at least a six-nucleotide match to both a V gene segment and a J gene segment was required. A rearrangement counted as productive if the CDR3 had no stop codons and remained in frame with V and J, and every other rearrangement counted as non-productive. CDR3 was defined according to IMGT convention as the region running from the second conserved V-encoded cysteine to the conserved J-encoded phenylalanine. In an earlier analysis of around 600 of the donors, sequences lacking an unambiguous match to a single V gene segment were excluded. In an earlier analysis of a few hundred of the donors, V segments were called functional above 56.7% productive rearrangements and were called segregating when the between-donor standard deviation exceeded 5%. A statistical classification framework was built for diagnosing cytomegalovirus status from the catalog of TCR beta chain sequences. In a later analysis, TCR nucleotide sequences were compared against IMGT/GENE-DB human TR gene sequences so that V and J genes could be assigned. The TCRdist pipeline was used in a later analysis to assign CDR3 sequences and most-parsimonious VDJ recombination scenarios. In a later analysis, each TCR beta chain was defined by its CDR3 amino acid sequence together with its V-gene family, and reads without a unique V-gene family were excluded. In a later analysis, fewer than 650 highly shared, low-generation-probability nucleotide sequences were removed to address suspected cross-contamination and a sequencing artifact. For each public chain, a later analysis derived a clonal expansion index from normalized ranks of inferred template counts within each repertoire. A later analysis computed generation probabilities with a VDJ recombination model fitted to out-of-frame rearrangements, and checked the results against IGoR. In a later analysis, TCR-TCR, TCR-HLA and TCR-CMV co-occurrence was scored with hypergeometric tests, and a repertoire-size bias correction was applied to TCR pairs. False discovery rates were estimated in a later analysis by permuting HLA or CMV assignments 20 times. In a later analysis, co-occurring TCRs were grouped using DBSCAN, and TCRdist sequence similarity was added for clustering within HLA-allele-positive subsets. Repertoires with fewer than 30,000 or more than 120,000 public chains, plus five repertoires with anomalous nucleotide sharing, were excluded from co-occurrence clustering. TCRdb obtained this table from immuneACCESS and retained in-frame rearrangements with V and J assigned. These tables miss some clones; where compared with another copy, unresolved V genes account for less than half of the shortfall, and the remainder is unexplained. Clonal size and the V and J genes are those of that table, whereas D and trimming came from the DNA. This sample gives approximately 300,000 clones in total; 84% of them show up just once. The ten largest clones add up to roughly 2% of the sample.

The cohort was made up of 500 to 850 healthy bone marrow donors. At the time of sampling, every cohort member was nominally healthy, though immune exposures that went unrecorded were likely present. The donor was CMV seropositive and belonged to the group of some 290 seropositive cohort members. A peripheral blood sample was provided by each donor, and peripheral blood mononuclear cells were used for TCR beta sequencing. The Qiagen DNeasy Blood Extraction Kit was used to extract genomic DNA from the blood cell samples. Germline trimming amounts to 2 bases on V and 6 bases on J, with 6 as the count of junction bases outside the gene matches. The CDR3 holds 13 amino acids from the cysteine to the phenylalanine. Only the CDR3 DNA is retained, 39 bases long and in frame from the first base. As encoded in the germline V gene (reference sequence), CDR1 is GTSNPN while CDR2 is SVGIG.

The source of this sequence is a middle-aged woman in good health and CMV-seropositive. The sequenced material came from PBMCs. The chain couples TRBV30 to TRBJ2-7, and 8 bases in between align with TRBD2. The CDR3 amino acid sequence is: CAWSRLALGEQYF. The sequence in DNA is TGTGCCTGGAGTAGACTAGCGTTAGGCGAGCAGTACTTC.